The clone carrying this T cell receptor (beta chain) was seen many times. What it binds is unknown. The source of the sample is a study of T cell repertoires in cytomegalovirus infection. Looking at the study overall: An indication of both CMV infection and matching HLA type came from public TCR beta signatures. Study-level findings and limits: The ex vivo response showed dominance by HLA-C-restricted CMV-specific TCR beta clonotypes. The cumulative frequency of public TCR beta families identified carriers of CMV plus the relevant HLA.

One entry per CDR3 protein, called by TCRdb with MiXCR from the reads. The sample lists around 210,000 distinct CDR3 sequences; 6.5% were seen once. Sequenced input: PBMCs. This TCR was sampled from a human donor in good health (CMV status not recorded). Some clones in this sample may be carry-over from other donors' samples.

Written as DNA, the CDR3 is TGCAGCGTCCAACGCGGAGGGGGCAAAAACGAGCAGTACTTC. Amino acids: CSVQRGGGKNEQYF. The J gene is TRBJ2-7, the V gene TRBV29-1; D perhaps matches TRBD1 (7 bases). With 6 bases removed from V and 5 bases from J, the gap between germline ends came to 20 bases. The germline V gene has CDR1 SQVTM and CDR2 ANQGSEA. This CDR3 region has 14 residues.